Sequencing of this T cell receptor (beta chain) was carried out in a study of cytomegalovirus exposure and HLA in healthy donors. V trimming: 10 bases; J trimming: 4 bases; junction bases outside the gene matches: 8. This CDR3 comprises 14 residues. Germline values: CDR1 SNHLY, CDR2 FYNNEI. The PCR employed 60 Vbeta primers together with 13 Jbeta primers. The assay was immunoSEQ multiplex PCR, and TCRdb's table has in-frame clones only and misses some. The sample includes over 90,000 clones, under 65% of them seen just once. The sequenced sample consisted of PBMCs. The gene calls are TRBV2 and TRBJ2-1; 9 nucleotides line up with TRBD2. The TCR originated in a man aged 55-75 years in good health and CMV-seronegative. The CDR3 nucleotides are TGTGCCAACCAGCGGGGGGCAAGTTACAATGAGCAGTTCTTC. Encoded protein: CANQRGASYNEQFF.